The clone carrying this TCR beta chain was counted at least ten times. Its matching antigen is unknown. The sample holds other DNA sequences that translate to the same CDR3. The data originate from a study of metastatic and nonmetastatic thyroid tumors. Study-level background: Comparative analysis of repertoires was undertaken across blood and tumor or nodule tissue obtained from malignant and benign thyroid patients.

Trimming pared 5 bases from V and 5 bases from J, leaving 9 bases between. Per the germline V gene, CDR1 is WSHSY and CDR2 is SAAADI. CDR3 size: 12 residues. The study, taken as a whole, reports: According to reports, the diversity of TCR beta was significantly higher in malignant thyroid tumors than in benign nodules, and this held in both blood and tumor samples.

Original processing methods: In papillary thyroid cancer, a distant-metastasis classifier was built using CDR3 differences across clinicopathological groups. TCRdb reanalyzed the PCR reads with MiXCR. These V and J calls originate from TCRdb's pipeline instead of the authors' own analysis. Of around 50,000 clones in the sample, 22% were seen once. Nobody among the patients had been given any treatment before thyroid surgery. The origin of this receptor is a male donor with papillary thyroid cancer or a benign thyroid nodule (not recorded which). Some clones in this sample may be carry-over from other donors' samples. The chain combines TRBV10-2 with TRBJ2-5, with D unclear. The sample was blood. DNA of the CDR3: TGCGCCAGCAGTCCCGGTTTGGAGACCCAGTACTTC. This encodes CASSPGLETQYF.